This T cell receptor (beta chain) was documented in a study of technical replicates of blood from a handful of donors. Produced via immunoSEQ multiplex PCR; TCRdb's table is partial and in-frame only. The table has approximately 70,000 clones, just under 97% seen once. The CDR3 sequence is 14 residues long. The V gene end was trimmed by 7 bases and the J gene end by 2 bases; junction bases not matched to a gene: 8. Germline CDR1 and CDR2: MNHNY and SVGAGI (reference sequence). The sample consisted of T cells isolated from PBMCs. The rearrangement uses TRBV6-6 and TRBJ2-7; 7 nucleotides agree with TRBD1. The sequence came from a human donor in good health. The CDR3 region is CASIDGDRPYEQYF. In DNA form, the CDR3 reads TGTGCCAGCATCGATGGGGACAGACCCTACGAGCAGTACTTC.